This entry lists 9 T cell receptor beta chains sequenced from one sample in a study of siplizumab effects on memory and regulatory T cells. Profiled with immunoSEQ multiplex PCR; TCRdb holds only in-frame clones, not every one. Here the sample spans some 100,000 clones, more than 85% being singletons. Input material: CD4+ T cells sorted from blood. These receptors originate from a human donor in good health. Some clones in this sample may be carry-over from other donors' samples.

The V call is TRBV19, the J call TRBJ2-1; D possibly matches TRBD1 or TRBD2 (6 bases each). The V and J ends lost 4 bases and 6 bases respectively, with 13 bases between them. This CDR3 comprises 14 residues. Germline values: CDR1 LNHDA, CDR2 SQIVND (reference sequence). The CDR3 DNA follows: TGTGCCAGTAGTACGGGGGCGGCGGGCAATGAGCAGTTCTTC. Residues: CASSTGAAGNEQFF.

V is TRBV5-1 and J is TRBJ2-3, with 10 bases identical to TRBD1. With V trimmed by 4 bases and J by 5 bases, 7 bases remained unmatched. The CDR3 runs to 15 residues. Germline assignment: CDR1 SGHRS and CDR2 YFSETQ. In DNA form, the CDR3 reads TGCGCCAGCAGCACGGACAGGGGGAGTATAGATACGCAGTATTTT. It encodes CASSTDRGSIDTQYF.

This rearrangement joins TRBV18 to TRBJ2-3; D not certain. Germline loops: CDR1 KGHSH, CDR2 LQKENI. This CDR3 region has 14 residues. V was cut by 2 bases and J by 4 bases, with 10 bases left in between. The CDR3, as DNA: TGTGCCAGCTCACCAACCCAAGGAGCAGATACGCAGTATTTT. It is translated as CASSPTQGADTQYF. The variable domain in full, with the rest retrieved from reference TRBV18 and TRBJ2-3, is NAGVMQNPRHLVRRRGQEARLRCSPMKGHSHVYWYRQLPEEGLKFMVYLQKENIIDESGMPKERFSAEFPKEGPSILRIQQVVRGDSAAYFCASSPTQGADTQYFGPGTRLTVL.

J is TRBJ2-3 and V is TRBV5-5, with a tentative D call TRBD1 (5 bases). The CDR3 runs to 15 residues. Trimming took 0 bases from V and 4 from J, leaving 12 bases between them. Germline CDR1 and CDR2: SGHKS and YYEKEE (reference sequence). The CDR3 sequence: CASSLAGRSADTQYF. DNA for the CDR3: TGTGCCAGCAGCTTGGCAGGGCGGTCGGCAGATACGCAGTATTTT.

The rearrangement links TRBV5-1 to TRBJ2-2; 8 bases match TRBD1. The V gene end was trimmed by 0 bases and the J gene end by 3 bases; junction bases not matched to a gene: 10. The CDR3 is 18 residues long. CDR1 and CDR2 from the germline V gene are SGHRS and YFSETQ. CDR3 amino acids: CASSLALSDRDHTGELFF. The DNA for the CDR3 is TGCGCCAGCAGCTTGGCCCTCTCGGACAGGGATCACACCGGGGAGCTGTTTTTT.

This clone was detected once. The genes are TRBV7-9 and TRBJ1-1, with TRBD1 matching 7 bases. CDR1 and CDR2 (germline): SEHNR, FQNEAQ (reference sequence). V lost 5 bases to trimming and J lost 13 bases; unmatched junction nucleotides: 10. The CDR3 consists of 12 residues. Here the CDR3 DNA reads TGTGCCAGCAGCCCCTATGGACAGGCGGGTTTCTTT. Translation: CASSPYGQAGFF.

The chain has TRBV2 and TRBJ1-5, with D tentatively TRBD1 (6 bases). The CDR3 extends over 14 amino acids. V lost 4 bases, J lost 5 bases, and 12 bases lay in between. The germline gives CDR1 SNHLY, CDR2 FYNNEI. CDR3 sequence: CASSAQTGDQPQHF. The CDR3 coding sequence is TGTGCCAGCAGTGCCCAGACAGGTGATCAGCCCCAGCATTTT.

The chain links TRBV2 to TRBJ2-5; weak D call: TRBD1 (6 bases). Per germline, CDR1 SNHLY and CDR2 FYNNEI. The CDR3 extends over 14 amino acids. V was pared by 2 bases and J by 5 bases, with 12 bases between. Written as DNA, the CDR3 is TGTGCCAGCAGTGAACGCAGGGGCGGGGAGACCCAGTACTTC. As protein: CASSERRGGETQYF.

The chain links TRBV27 to TRBJ1-1; D gene ambiguous. This CDR3 has 14 amino acids. Germline V CDR1 and CDR2: MNHEY, SMNVEV (reference sequence). V was clipped by 6 bases and J by 1 base, with 12 bases between them. CDR3 nucleotides: TGTGCCAGCAGCGAACACACCAAGAACACTGAAGCTTTCTTT. The encoded protein is CASSEHTKNTEAFF.